This TCR beta chain was identified during a study of T cell changes during pregnancy in multiple sclerosis. Produced via immunoSEQ multiplex PCR; TCRdb's table is partial and in-frame only. The sample has approximately 65,000 clones, 91% seen once. The material sequenced was peripheral blood, taken in the third trimester of pregnancy. The sequence was collected from a female donor in good health, enrolled as a control in a pregnancy study.

CDR3 in amino acids: CASRRDRSYNEQFF. DNA of the CDR3: TGTGCCAGCAGGAGGGACAGGTCATACAATGAGCAGTTCTTC. This chain joins TRBV2 and TRBJ2-1, with 8 bases matching TRBD1. The CDR3 contains 14 residues. With V trimmed by 6 bases and J by 4 bases, 5 bases remained unmatched. Germline V gene sequence: CDR1 SNHLY, CDR2 FYNNEI.